The rows below give T cell receptor beta chains drawn from one sample of a study of shared clonotypes between healthy human individuals. Method: immunoSEQ multiplex PCR; TCRdb's copy keeps in-frame clones and lacks some. This table holds 550,000 to 850,000 clones, less than 85% found once. Sequenced input: memory CD4+ T cells sorted from blood. Source of these receptors: a woman in her 30s in good health. CDR3s include the opening cysteine and the closing phenylalanine or tryptophan. Fields, in order: D gene, J gene, V gene, clone size, CDR3 DNA, CDR3 protein. D genes are given only for firm matches. Expanded clones are given a class, and other clones once, few, many or no size at all.

. | TRBJ1-5 | TRBV4-1 | . | TGCGCCAGCAGCCAAGACAGGTCCCGAAATCAGCCCCAGCATTTT | CASSQDRSRNQPQHF
. | TRBJ1-2 | TRBV6-5 | . | TGTGCCAGCAGTGGCTACAGGGCAAACTATGGCTACACCTTC | CASSGYRANYGYTF
. | TRBJ1-2 | TRBV28 | once | TGTGCCAGCAGTTTATTGAGACAGGGCTACACCTTC | CASSLLRQGYTF
TRBD2 | TRBJ2-7 | TRBV5-1 | . | TGCGCCAGCAGCTTGGAAGGGACTAGAAGCTACGAGCAGTACTTC | CASSLEGTRSYEQYF
. | TRBJ2-7 | TRBV5-1 | . | TGCGCCAGCAGGGAAATACAGGGGACTTACGAGCAGTACTTC | CASREIQGTYEQYF
. | TRBJ2-3 | TRBV6-6 | . | TGTGCCAGCAGCCAAAGGATAGGACCGTCAGATACGCAGTATTTT | CASSQRIGPSDTQYF
TRBD2 | TRBJ2-5 | TRBV19 | . | TGTGCCAGTAGTTCCTTCCAGATCGGGAGGGAGACCCAGTACTTC | CASSSFQIGRETQYF
TRBD2 | TRBJ2-5 | TRBV10-1 | . | TGCGCCAGCAGTGAGTCGCCGACTAGCGGTCAAGAGACCCAGTACTTC | CASSESPTSGQETQYF
. | TRBJ2-5 | TRBV6-1 | . | TGTGCCAGCTTAGGAGAGACCCAGTACTTC | CASLGETQYF
. | TRBJ2-7 | TRBV19 | . | TGTGCCAGTAGTATAGGGCGAGGAGGCCACGAGCAGTACTTC | CASSIGRGGHEQYF
. | TRBJ2-5 | TRBV27 | . | TGTGCCAGCAGTTTGCTGGCGGATACAGAGACCCAGTACTTC | CASSLLADTETQYF
. | TRBJ1-2 | TRBV18 | . | TGTGCCAGCTCTCCCCCAGCCGCTTGGGATGGCTACACCTTC | CASSPPAAWDGYTF
. | TRBJ1-2 | TRBV27 | . | TGTGCCAGCAGTTTCTCTGGACAGCGGGCGGAGGGCTACACCTTC | CASSFSGQRAEGYTF
TRBD2 | TRBJ2-3 | TRBV18 | . | TGTGCCAGCTCACCACAGAAATGGGGTTGGACTAGCGGACCTGGGGGAGATACGCAGTATTTT | CASSPQKWGWTSGPGGDTQYF
TRBD1 | TRBJ1-1 | TRBV19 | . | TGTGCCAGTAGTTTTCGACAGGGGACTGAAGCTTTCTTT | CASSFRQGTEAFF
TRBD2 | TRBJ2-2 | TRBV7-9 | . | TGTGCCAGCAGCCCTGGACTAGCGGGAGCTCCCGGGGAGCTGTTTTTT | CASSPGLAGAPGELFF
. | TRBJ1-5 | TRBV18 | . | TGTGCCAGCTCACGGGGACGGTCAAATCAGCCCCAGCATTTT | CASSRGRSNQPQHF
TRBD1 | TRBJ2-2 | TRBV5-1 | . | TGCGCCAGCAGCCCCCGCCGGGACAGGGTCGGCGGCGGGGAGCTGTTTTTT | CASSPRRDRVGGGELFF
TRBD2 | TRBJ2-1 | TRBV5-4 | . | TGTGCCAGCATACGTGGCGGGAGCTCCTACAATGAGCAGTTCTTC | CASIRGGSSYNEQFF
TRBD1 | TRBJ2-6 | TRBV28 | . | TGTGCCAGCAGTTTAGCCGGGACAGGGTGGTTTGGGGCCAACGTCCTGACTTTC | CASSLAGTGWFGANVLTF
. | TRBJ2-3 | TRBV19 | . | TGTGCCAGTAGTATCGGGGGGCAGCTTACAGATACGCAGTATTTT | CASSIGGQLTDTQYF
. | TRBJ2-7 | TRBV6-6 | . | TGTGCCAGCAGTTATGAAAAATCCTACGAGCAGTACTTC | CASSYEKSYEQYF
. | TRBJ1-5 | TRBV30 | . | TGTGCCTGGAGTGGAAACAGGGCGCAAGGACAGCCCCAGCATTTT | CAWSGNRAQGQPQHF
TRBD1 | TRBJ1-2 | TRBV5-4 | . | TGTGCCAGCAGCTTGGAACAGCGGACAGGATATGGCTACACCTTC | CASSLEQRTGYGYTF
TRBD1 | TRBJ2-2 | TRBV5-1 | . | TGCGCCAGCAGCTTACCAGGGACAGGGATCACCGGGGAGCTGTTTTTT | CASSLPGTGITGELFF
. | TRBJ1-2 | TRBV2 | . | TGTGCCAGCAGTGTTCAAGGGGGTCGGTATGGCTACACCTTC | CASSVQGGRYGYTF
. | TRBJ1-3 | TRBV28 | . | TGTGCCAGCAGACACATCCAGGGCTCTGGAAACACCATATATTTT | CASRHIQGSGNTIYF
TRBD2 | TRBJ2-7 | TRBV7-2 | . | TGTGCCAGCAGCTTCCGGGACTACTACGAGCAGTACTTC | CASSFRDYYEQYF
. | TRBJ2-7 | TRBV28 | . | TGTGCCAGCAGTTCAGGACAGCTAACTTACGAGCAGTACTTC | CASSSGQLTYEQYF
. | TRBJ2-5 | TRBV16 | . | TGTGCCAGCAGCCAATCTGAAGAGACCCAGTACTTC | CASSQSEETQYF
. | TRBJ2-1 | TRBV7-2 | . | TGTGCCAGCAGCTTAGGAGGAAAGGGGGAGCAGTTCTTC | CASSLGGKGEQFF
. | TRBJ2-1 | TRBV19 | . | TGTGCCAGTAGTACCCCGAAGCGGGCGTACAATGAGCAGTTCTTC | CASSTPKRAYNEQFF
. | TRBJ2-5 | TRBV7-3 | . | TGTGCCAGCAGCTTAGGGGGCTTTGAAGAGACCCAGTACTTC | CASSLGGFEETQYF
. | TRBJ1-4 | TRBV28 | . | TGTGCCAGCAGTTTATGGCCACCCAGGGATAAGGGTGAAAAACTGTTTTTT | CASSLWPPRDKGEKLFF
TRBD2 | TRBJ2-7 | TRBV7-9 | . | TGTGCCAGCAGCTCTACCGGACTAGCGGGACACTACGAGCAGTACTTC | CASSSTGLAGHYEQYF
. | TRBJ1-1 | TRBV30 | . | TGTGCCTGGAGTCTACGTTCTGAAGCTTTCTTT | CAWSLRSEAFF
TRBD1 | TRBJ1-2 | TRBV28 | . | TGTGCCAGCAGGAGACAGGGGGAAGCGGGCTACACCTTC | CASRRQGEAGYTF
TRBD1 | TRBJ2-2 | TRBV5-1 | . | TGCGCCAGCAGCCTGGGACAGATGAACACCGGGGAGCTGTTTTTT | CASSLGQMNTGELFF
TRBD1 | TRBJ1-2 | TRBV4-1 | few | TGCGCCAGCAGCCAAAGCACAGGGGTAAGGACCTATGGCTACACCTTC | CASSQSTGVRTYGYTF
. | TRBJ2-3 | TRBV25-1 | . | TGTGCCAGCAGTGCCACGGCTGGGGGCCTACTCACAGATACGCAGTATTTT | CASSATAGGLLTDTQYF
. | TRBJ1-5 | TRBV5-1 | few | TGCGCCAGCAGCTTGTCGGGACAAGATAGCAATCAGCCCCAGCATTTT | CASSLSGQDSNQPQHF
TRBD1 | TRBJ1-5 | TRBV27 | . | TGTGCCAGCAGTTTATCAGGTAGGGGGCTTGGCCAGCCCCAGCATTTT | CASSLSGRGLGQPQHF
TRBD2 | TRBJ2-1 | TRBV5-1 | . | TGCGCCAGCAGCTCCGGGGGGTGGGGACTAGCGTACAATGAGCAGTTCTTC | CASSSGGWGLAYNEQFF
. | TRBJ2-7 | TRBV5-1 | . | TGCGCCAGCAGGAGGGCTGACAGCTCCTACGAGCAGTACTTC | CASRRADSSYEQYF